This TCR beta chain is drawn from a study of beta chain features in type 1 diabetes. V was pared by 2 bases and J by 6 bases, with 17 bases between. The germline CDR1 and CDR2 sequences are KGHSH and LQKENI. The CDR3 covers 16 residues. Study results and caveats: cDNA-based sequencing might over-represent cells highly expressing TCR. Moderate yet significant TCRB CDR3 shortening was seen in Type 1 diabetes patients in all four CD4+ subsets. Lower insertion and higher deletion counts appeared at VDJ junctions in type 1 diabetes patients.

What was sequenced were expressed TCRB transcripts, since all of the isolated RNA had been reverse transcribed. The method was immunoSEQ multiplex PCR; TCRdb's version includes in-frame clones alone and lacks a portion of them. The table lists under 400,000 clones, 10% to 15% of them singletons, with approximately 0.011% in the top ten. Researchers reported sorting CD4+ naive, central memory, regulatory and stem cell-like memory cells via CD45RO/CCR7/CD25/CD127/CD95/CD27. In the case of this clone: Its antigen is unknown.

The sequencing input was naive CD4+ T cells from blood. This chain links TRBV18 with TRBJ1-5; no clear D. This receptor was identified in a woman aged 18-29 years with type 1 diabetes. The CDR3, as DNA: TGTGCCAGCTCACCAAACGACCCGCAGGTCCGTCAGCCCCAGCATTTT. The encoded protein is CASSPNDPQVRQPQHF.